These 32 T cell receptor beta chains originate from one sample sequenced in a study of T-cell reconstitution after alpha-beta-depleted transplantation in children. Preparation of the TCRbeta library was carried out with unique molecular identifiers. TCRdb reprocessed the PCR reads via MiXCR and lists one record per CDR3 protein. Seen here are some 3,300 distinct CDR3 sequences, about a fifth observed once, and the top ten hold 24%. Specimen: PBMCs, mostly from graft donor cells, collected 60 days after TCRalphabeta/CD19-depleted stem cell transplant. These receptor sequences come from a male patient aged 2 to 9 who had a stem cell transplant for acute lymphoblastic leukemia, so the T cells may come from the graft donor.

The chain links TRBV5-1 to TRBJ2-3; TRBD2 aligns across 7 bases. Germline V lookup: CDR1 SGHRS, CDR2 YFSETQ. The CDR3 contains 15 residues. Unmatched junction bases numbered 7, after V lost 1 base and J lost 5 bases. The CDR3 reads CASSLYAGAGDTQYF. In DNA, the CDR3 is TGCGCCAGCAGCTTGTATGCGGGAGCCGGAGATACGCAGTATTTT.

Many counts were recorded for this clonotype. The chain couples TRBV18 to TRBJ1-2, with a weak D call TRBD1 (5 bases). CDR1 and CDR2 from the germline V gene are KGHSH and LQKENI. The CDR3 runs 14 residues. Trimming cost V 0 bases and J 6 bases, with 11 bases left between them. In nucleotides, the CDR3 is TGTGCCAGCTCACCACCAGCAGGGCGGAATGGCTACACCTTC. Its protein is CASSPPAGRNGYTF.

This clonotype qualifies as medium-sized. The CDR3 region is CASSWGASYNEQFF. The CDR3 DNA reads TGTGCCAGCAGCTGGGGAGCCTCCTACAATGAGCAGTTCTTC. The chain combines TRBV7-9 with TRBJ2-1; D perhaps matches TRBD2 (5 bases). Trimming left V 4 bases short and J 0 bases short, with 7 bases between. CDR3 length: 14 residues. Looked up from germline, CDR1 is SEHNR and CDR2 is FQNEAQ (reference sequence).

This clonotype was counted ten times or more. As DNA, the CDR3 is TGCGCCAGCAGCTCGTTTCCCGGGACAGGAAACACCATATATTTT. Translation: CASSSFPGTGNTIYF. The chain uses TRBV5-1 and TRBJ1-3; possibly TRBD1 for D (6 bases). The CDR3 consists of 15 residues. Per the germline V gene, CDR1 is SGHRS and CDR2 is YFSETQ. Trimming left V 3 bases short and J 4 bases short, with 14 bases between.

This sequence joins TRBV5-1 and TRBJ2-3; perhaps TRBD1 as D (5 bases). V dropped 1 base and J dropped 2 bases, with 8 bases sitting between them. Germline V lookup: CDR1 SGHRS, CDR2 YFSETQ. The CDR3 sequence is 14 residues long. The CDR3 DNA reads as TGCGCCAGCAGCTTGTCAGGGAACACAGATACGCAGTATTTT. Translated, it gives CASSLSGNTDTQYF. The complete variable domain, with remaining parts taken from reference TRBV5-1 and TRBJ2-3, reads KAGVTQTPRYLIKTRGQQVTLSCSPISGHRSVSWYQQTPGQGLQFLFEYFSETQRNKGNFPGRFSGRQFSNSRSEMNVSTLELGDSALYLCASSLSGNTDTQYFGPGTRLTVL.

This clonotype was counted many times. The V gene is TRBV7-8, the J gene TRBJ2-7; TRBD1 agrees at 10 bases. The CDR3 is made up of 17 amino acids. With 10 bases clipped from V and 0 bases from J, the junction kept 15 bases outside the gene matches. Germline V lookup: CDR1 SGHVS, CDR2 FQNEAQ. In DNA form, the CDR3 reads TGTGCCACCCTCCTCTGGGACAGGGGACTGATCTCCTACGAGCAGTACTTC. Translating it yields CATLLWDRGLISYEQYF.

This clonotype was observed many times. The chain couples TRBV29-1 to TRBJ2-3; tentative D call: TRBD1 (6 bases). V was pared by 2 bases and J by 7 bases, with 16 bases between. This CDR3 region has 14 residues. In germline, CDR1 is SQVTM, CDR2 ANQGSEA. The CDR3 DNA reads as TGCAGCGTTGAATTTGTGCCAGGGGATTATACGCAGTATTTT. The encoded protein is CSVEFVPGDYTQYF.

In its sample, this clonotype is large. The chain combines TRBV5-1 with TRBJ2-5; weak D call: TRBD2 (6 bases). This CDR3 contains 14 residues. Between the trimmed V and J ends, which lost 4 bases and 3 bases, there was a span of 13 bases. Germline V lookup: CDR1 SGHRS, CDR2 YFSETQ. Here the CDR3 reads CASSNGGAKETQYF. CDR3 bases: TGCGCCAGCAGCAACGGGGGTGCTAAAGAGACCCAGTACTTC.

On this clonotype: The conserved phenylalanine or tryptophan normally closing the CDR3 is absent here, so this likely arose from a read error. The chain is built from TRBV12-3 or TRBV12-4 and TRBJ2-7, with D uncertain. V was cut by 4 bases and J by 6 bases, with 19 bases left in between. There are 15 residues in the CDR3. The CDR3 DNA is TGTGCCAGCAGTTCGCCCGTAAGGTTATACTGCGAGCAGTACTCC. Amino acid sequence: CASSSPVRLYCEQYS.

This clonotype appeared many times. CDR3 residues: CASRARRSQETQYF. CDR3 nucleotide sequence: TGTGCCAGCAGAGCGCGACGGTCCCAAGAGACCCAGTACTTC. The gene calls are TRBV7-9 and TRBJ2-5; D remains ambiguous. CDR3 length equals 14 residues. The V gene lost 6 bases and the J gene lost 1 base, with 12 bases spanning the gap. The germline V gene has CDR1 SEHNR and CDR2 FQNEAQ (reference sequence).

This clonotype is medium-sized within its sample. This chain uses TRBV5-1 with TRBJ1-1; D is perhaps TRBD1 (5 bases). V lost 4 bases and J lost 5, with 18 bases in between. The CDR3 spans 15 residues. In germline, CDR1 is SGHRS, CDR2 YFSETQ. This CDR3 is CASSPNPWGRTEAFF. Written as DNA, the CDR3 is TGCGCCAGCAGCCCTAACCCCTGGGGGAGGACTGAAGCTTTCTTT.

This clonotype was picked up many times. V and J are TRBV5-6 and TRBJ2-1, with D possibly being TRBD2 (5 bases). This CDR3 comprises 14 residues. V lost 2 bases to trimming and J lost 4 bases, with 10 bases between them. Germline V gene data show CDR1 as SGHDT and CDR2 as YYEEEE. CDR3 coding DNA: TGTGCCAGCAGCTTTCCCGGGATGTACAATGAGCAGTTCTTC. It translates to CASSFPGMYNEQFF.

This clonotype was picked up many times. The chain links TRBV7-9 to TRBJ2-7; 7 nucleotides align to TRBD2. Trimming took 5 bases from V and 7 from J; bases not matched to a gene: 5. The CDR3 covers 12 residues. CDR1 is SEHNR, CDR2 FQNEAQ, per germline (reference sequence). CDR3 loop: CASSHGLEEQYF. CDR3 DNA sequence: TGTGCCAGCAGCCATGGACTAGAGGAGCAGTACTTC.

This clonotype has ten or more counts. J is TRBJ2-7 and V is TRBV30; D is unclear. The germline V gene has CDR1 GTSNPN and CDR2 SVGIG (reference sequence). V was pared by 0 bases and J by 2 bases, with 17 bases between. This CDR3 is built from 16 residues. CDR3 residues: CAWSVLWAAAPYEQYF. The CDR3 region has the DNA TGTGCCTGGAGTGTACTATGGGCGGCGGCCCCCTACGAGCAGTACTTC.

This clonotype is medium-sized. The chain has TRBV7-9 and TRBJ2-7, with 10 bases matching TRBD2. CDR1 and CDR2 from the germline V gene are SEHNR and FQNEAQ (reference sequence). V lost 5 bases to trimming and J lost 0 bases; unmatched junction nucleotides: 1. This CDR3 spans 14 amino acids. The CDR3, as DNA: TGTGCCAGCAGCCGGACTAGCGGCTCCTACGAGCAGTACTTC. Amino acid sequence: CASSRTSGSYEQYF.

Ten or more counts support this clonotype. The chain couples TRBV5-1 to TRBJ1-1; D unresolved. V lost 2 bases, J lost 6 bases, and 14 bases lay in between. The CDR3 covers 14 residues. The V gene's germline CDR1 is SGHRS and CDR2 YFSETQ. The CDR3 DNA reads TGCGCCAGCAGCTTACAGACGGCGAGGGCTGAAGCTTTCTTT. Encoded protein: CASSLQTARAEAFF.

This clonotype was observed at least ten times. The rearrangement links TRBV5-6 to TRBJ2-7; 13 bases agree with TRBD2. The CDR3 loop spans 16 amino acids. The germline gives CDR1 SGHDT, CDR2 YYEEEE. The V gene end was trimmed by 6 bases and the J gene end by 6 bases; junction bases not matched to a gene: 12. CDR3 residues: CASTPSPTSGRFEQYF. The CDR3, as DNA: TGTGCCAGCACCCCATCCCCGACTAGCGGGAGGTTCGAGCAGTACTTC.

Relative to its sample, this clonotype is medium-sized (0.01 to 0.1%). V gene TRBV18 combines with J gene TRBJ1-2; TRBD1 is a possible D gene (6 bases). V shed 6 bases and J shed 1 base, with 12 bases lying between them. Germline CDR1 KGHSH, CDR2 LQKENI. The CDR3 extends over 14 amino acids. The CDR3 is CASSPTGVNYGYTF. The CDR3 bases are TGTGCCAGCTCGCCGACAGGCGTTAACTATGGCTACACCTTC.

This clonotype is classed as medium-sized. This chain joins TRBV18 and TRBJ2-7, with a possible D match to TRBD2 (7 bases). Deletions cut 0 bases from V and 1 base from J, with 13 bases between. The CDR3 extends over 16 amino acids. CDR1 is KGHSH and CDR2 is LQKENI in the germline V gene. CDR3 coding DNA: TGTGCCAGCTCACCACCGGGGGGCGGGGGATCCTACGAGCAGTACTTC. Encoded protein: CASSPPGGGGSYEQYF.

This clonotype was picked up many times. V is TRBV19 and J is TRBJ2-2; 12 positions match TRBD2. The CDR3 loop spans 17 amino acids. Germline V gives CDR1 LNHDA, CDR2 SQIVND (reference sequence). Trimming took 7 bases from V and 6 from J; bases not matched to a gene: 12. The chain's CDR3 is CASKFTSGRLLPGELFF. CDR3 DNA: TGTGCCAGTAAATTTACTAGCGGGAGGTTACTCCCCGGGGAGCTGTTTTTT.

The table lists this clonotype with many counts. The CDR3 spells CASSLGSQPQHF. CDR3 coding DNA: TGTGCCAGCAGCTTAGGAAGCCAGCCCCAGCATTTT. This chain uses TRBV7-9 with TRBJ1-5; no firm D call. There are 12 residues in the CDR3. V gave up 1 base and J gave up 7 bases, with 5 bases separating them. Looked up from germline, CDR1 is SEHNR and CDR2 is FQNEAQ (reference sequence).

At least ten counts were recorded for this clonotype. V gene TRBV5-1 combines with J gene TRBJ2-2; TRBD2 might be the D (5 bases). CDR3 length: 13 amino acids. The V end was cut by 1 base, the J end by 6 bases, with 7 bases between. Germline V gives CDR1 SGHRS, CDR2 YFSETQ. Written as DNA, the CDR3 is TGCGCCAGCAGCTTGCGGACTGCCGGGGAGCTGTTTTTT. Its translation is CASSLRTAGELFF.

CDR3 region: CASSFSGGGNEQYF. The DNA for the CDR3 is TGTGCCAGCAGTTTCTCGGGGGGCGGGAACGAGCAGTACTTC. The chain carries TRBV28 and TRBJ2-7; weak D call: TRBD2 (7 bases). The V gene's germline CDR1 is MDHEN and CDR2 SYDVKM. V gave up 3 bases and J gave up 5 bases, with 14 bases separating them. The CDR3 is made up of 14 amino acids.

Ten or more counts support this clonotype. This chain joins TRBV6-2 or TRBV6-3 and TRBJ2-3; D is possibly TRBD2 (6 bases). V lost 3 bases to trimming and J lost 3 bases, with 10 bases between them. The length of the CDR3 is 14 residues. Germline-derived CDR1 and CDR2 are MNHEY and SVGEGT. The CDR3 protein is CASSYTAGTDTQYF. CDR3 nucleotide sequence: TGTGCCAGCAGTTATACGGCGGGGACAGATACGCAGTATTTT.

This clonotype was observed at least ten times. V usage is TRBV12-3 or TRBV12-4 and J usage is TRBJ1-1; 10 bases map to TRBD1. This CDR3 comprises 14 residues. Trimming at V came to 5 bases and at J to 5 bases, leaving 5 bases not matched to a gene. The DNA for the CDR3 is TGTGCCAGCAGTCCGGGACAGGGGTTGACTGAAGCTTTCTTT. Translating gives CASSPGQGLTEAFF.

This clonotype was observed many times. V and J are TRBV19 and TRBJ1-5, with 10 bases that match TRBD1. The CDR3 has 15 amino acids. CDR1 is LNHDA, CDR2 SQIVND, per germline (reference sequence). Unmatched junction bases numbered 9, after V lost 7 bases and J lost 6 bases. DNA for the CDR3: TGTGCCAGTATCGGGGGCGGGACAGGGGTTCAGCCCCAGCATTTT. Its protein product is CASIGGGTGVQPQHF. The whole variable domain, remainder taken from reference TRBV19 and TRBJ1-5, is DGGITQSPKYLFRKEGQNVTLSCEQNLNHDAMYWYRQDPGQGLRLIYYSQIVNDFQKGDIAEGYSVSREKKESFPLTVTSAQKNPTAFYLCASIGGGTGVQPQHFGDGTRLSIL.

This clonotype qualifies as medium-sized. This chain connects TRBV12-3 or TRBV12-4 to TRBJ2-7; TRBD1 matches at 9 bases. The J segment lost 5 bases and the V segment lost 8 bases, leaving 10 bases of the junction unmatched. The CDR3 has 14 amino acids. The CDR3 loop reads CASLSGTGIDEQYF. CDR3 coding DNA: TGTGCCAGCCTTTCCGGGACAGGGATCGACGAGCAGTACTTC.

The rearrangement joins TRBV12-3 or TRBV12-4 to TRBJ2-1, with 13 positions matching TRBD2. The CDR3 covers 16 residues. With 6 bases clipped from V and 0 bases from J, the junction kept 2 bases outside the gene matches. In DNA, the CDR3 is TGTGCCAGCAGGGGACTAGCGGGGTACTCCTACAATGAGCAGTTCTTC. Translating it yields CASRGLAGYSYNEQFF.

This clonotype was seen many times. The genes are TRBV24-1 and TRBJ1-3; no definite D call. V was cut by 5 bases and J by 0 bases, with 10 bases left in between. The CDR3 length is 15 residues. Germline-derived CDR1 and CDR2 are KGHDR and SFDVKD. The CDR3 sequence is CATSGAPFSGNTIYF. In DNA, the CDR3 is TGTGCCACCAGTGGGGCCCCCTTCTCTGGAAACACCATATATTTT.

Sample share makes this clonotype large. The CDR3, as DNA: TGCGCCAGCAGCGGGGGCAGGGGCCCTACGGGGACTGAAGCTTTCTTT. It encodes CASSGGRGPTGTEAFF. The chain recombines TRBV5-1 with TRBJ1-1; the D gene is possibly TRBD1 (6 bases). Trimming took off 4 bases at V and 5 bases at J, with 21 bases between the two ends. This CDR3 comprises 16 residues. Germline lookup yields CDR1 SGHRS and CDR2 YFSETQ. The entire variable domain, with the rest obtained from reference TRBV5-1 and TRBJ1-1, is as follows: KAGVTQTPRYLIKTRGQQVTLSCSPISGHRSVSWYQQTPGQGLQFLFEYFSETQRNKGNFPGRFSGRQFSNSRSEMNVSTLELGDSALYLCASSGGRGPTGTEAFFGQGTRLTVV.

This clonotype is labeled as medium-sized. The gene calls are TRBV7-9 and TRBJ2-1; 10 bases agree with TRBD2. This CDR3 is 15 amino acids long. Germline loops: CDR1 SEHNR, CDR2 FQNEAQ (reference sequence). Trimming removed 3 bases from V and 7 bases from J; junction bases left unmatched: 6. The CDR3 DNA sequence: TGTGCCAGCAGCTTTAGCGGGAGGACGGCTAATGAGCAGTTCTTC. It codes for CASSFSGRTANEQFF.

Notes on this clonotype: A much larger clone lies one base from this, so it may be a read error. The chain joins TRBV28 to TRBJ1-5; D perhaps matches TRBD1 (5 bases). This CDR3 has 15 residues. V was shortened by 3 bases and J by 2 bases, with 11 bases between the two germline ends. Germline CDR1 reads MDHEN; CDR2 reads SYDVKM. DNA of the CDR3: TGTGCCAGCAGTTTGTGGGGCTATCGCAATCAGCCCCAGCATTTT. Its protein is CASSLWGYRNQPQHF.